Following are 14 T cell receptor beta chains from one sample sequenced in a study of identical twins. TCRdb reanalysed the 5' RACE reads using MiXCR and keeps one entry per CDR3 protein. There are 1.5 million to 2 million distinct CDR3 sequences in the sample; under 35% occur only once, and roughly 0.3% lies in the top ten. Sequenced input: cord blood. These receptor sequences come from a newborn girl in good health.

This chain connects TRBV18 to TRBJ1-5; no clear D gene. The CDR3 is 13 residues long. Trimming cost V 2 bases and J 7 bases, with 9 bases left between them. Germline V gives CDR1 KGHSH, CDR2 LQKENI. The CDR3 is CASSPTREQPQHF. The CDR3 DNA reads TGTGCCAGCTCACCAACGAGGGAACAGCCCCAGCATTTT.

This clonotype came up a few times. The chain carries TRBV7-2 and TRBJ1-2; no reliable D call. This CDR3 has 14 amino acids. Germline V gene sequence: CDR1 SGHTA, CDR2 FQGNSA. The V end was cut by 3 bases, the J end by 3 bases, with 11 bases between. CDR3 protein: CASSLAGYYYGYTF. The DNA of the CDR3 is TGTGCCAGCAGCTTGGCCGGATACTACTATGGCTACACCTTC.

The V gene is TRBV20-1, the J gene TRBJ1-5, with 7 bases fitting TRBD1. The CDR3 length is 15 residues. The germline V gene encodes CDR1 DFQATT and CDR2 SNEGSKA (reference sequence). Germline trimming cut 3 bases from V and 4 bases from J; bases unmatched to any gene: 9. The CDR3 protein is CSASPQGFMNQPQHF. The CDR3 region has the DNA TGCAGTGCTAGTCCACAGGGGTTTATGAATCAGCCCCAGCATTTT.

A few counts support this clonotype. The CDR3 DNA follows: TGTGCCAGCAGTTTCTGGGGGTCCACTGAAGCTTTCTTT. This sequence encodes CASSFWGSTEAFF. V gene TRBV28 combines with J gene TRBJ1-1, with D perhaps TRBD1 (5 bases). With 3 bases removed from V and 4 bases from J, the gap between germline ends came to 9 bases. CDR1 and CDR2 (germline): MDHEN, SYDVKM. The CDR3 contains 13 residues.

This clonotype was seen more than once but under ten times. This sequence joins TRBV20-1 and TRBJ2-3, with a possible D match to TRBD2 (6 bases). In germline, CDR1 is DFQATT, CDR2 SNEGSKA (reference sequence). V was trimmed by 3 bases and J by 0 bases, leaving 10 bases between them. This CDR3 region has 14 residues. The CDR3 protein is CSASFSGSTDTQYF. The CDR3 DNA is TGCAGTGCTAGCTTTAGCGGTAGCACAGATACGCAGTATTTT.

This clonotype was detected a few times. CDR3 sequence (DNA): TGTGCCAGCAGTGAAGGGTCCTATAACTATGGCTACACCTTC. Its translation: CASSEGSYNYGYTF. The chain is built from TRBV25-1 and TRBJ1-2; no clear D. The CDR3 contains 14 residues. V lost 2 bases to trimming and J lost 1 base, with 8 bases between them. Germline CDR1 and CDR2: MGHDK and SYGVNS.

This clonotype has a handful of counts. The chain combines TRBV11-2 with TRBJ2-1; 11 nucleotides agree with TRBD2. CDR1 and CDR2 (germline): SGHAT, FQNNGV. The trim removed 1 base at V and 7 bases at J, leaving 6 bases unmatched. This CDR3 is 16 amino acids long. The CDR3, as DNA: TGTGCCAGCAGCTTAGGCCCGGGACTAGCGGCGAATGAGCAGTTCTTC. Protein product: CASSLGPGLAANEQFF.

The J gene is TRBJ2-7, the V gene TRBV29-1; D ambiguous. The CDR3 runs to 14 residues. Germline loops: CDR1 SQVTM, CDR2 ANQGSEA. V was pared by 6 bases and J by 9 bases, with 24 bases between. The CDR3 DNA reads TGCAGCGTCCCTAGGCGCGAGTCTCTCTCCGTGCAGTACTTC. Translating it yields CSVPRRESLSVQYF.

This chain connects TRBV28 to TRBJ2-2, with a weak D call TRBD1 (6 bases). V gave up 4 bases and J gave up 6 bases, with 12 bases separating them. CDR1 and CDR2 (germline): MDHEN, SYDVKM. The CDR3 runs 14 residues. In DNA, the CDR3 is TGTGCCAGCAGTTCAATCTACAGGGCCGGGGAGCTGTTTTTT. Protein product: CASSSIYRAGELFF.

This clonotype has only a few counts. Written as DNA, the CDR3 is TGTGCCATCAGTGGGGACAACACAGATACGCAGTATTTT. Protein product: CAISGDNTDTQYF. The chain links TRBV10-3 to TRBJ2-3; perhaps TRBD1 as D (6 bases). The V end lost 4 bases, the J end lost 2 bases, and 7 bases lay between the germline ends. Germline V lookup: CDR1 ENHRY, CDR2 SYGVKD. The CDR3 is made up of 13 amino acids.

The J gene is TRBJ2-1, the V gene TRBV15, with a possible D match to TRBD2 (6 bases). Between the trimmed V and J ends, which lost 0 bases and 13 bases, there was a span of 13 bases. Germline loops: CDR1 LNHNV, CDR2 YYDKDF (reference sequence). This CDR3 is built from 13 residues. CDR3 sequence (DNA): TGTGCCACCAGCAGAGATCCCCCTAGCGATCAGTTCTTC. This translates into CATSRDPPSDQFF.

The chain links TRBV7-6 to TRBJ2-7; no clear D gene. V lost 0 bases, J lost 7 bases, and 10 bases lay in between. The germline CDR1 and CDR2 sequences are SGHVS and FNYEAQ. The CDR3 covers 13 residues. This chain's CDR3 is CASSLAVFGEQYF. The CDR3 region has the DNA TGTGCCAGCAGCTTAGCCGTCTTCGGGGAGCAGTACTTC.

This clonotype was recorded a few times. The chain recombines TRBV7-9 with TRBJ2-1; TRBD1 or TRBD2 may be the D gene (5 bases each). This CDR3 comprises 15 residues. Germline V CDR1 and CDR2: SEHNR, FQNEAQ (reference sequence). Deletions cut 1 base from V and 6 bases from J, with 13 bases between. Here the CDR3 reads CASSLVATGPNEQFF. The DNA for the CDR3 is TGTGCCAGCAGCTTAGTGGCGACGGGACCCAATGAGCAGTTCTTC.

This rearrangement joins TRBV4-2 to TRBJ2-2; tentative D call: TRBD2 (6 bases). Trimming stripped 2 bases from V and 2 bases from J, with 12 bases between. CDR1 is LGHNA and CDR2 is YNFKEQ in the germline V gene. This CDR3 spans 16 amino acids. CDR3 protein: CASSQLDYINTGELFF. In DNA form, the CDR3 reads TGTGCCAGCAGCCAACTGGACTATATTAACACCGGGGAGCTGTTTTTT.